Each of the 13 T cell receptor beta chains below was sequenced from the same sample in a study of cytomegalovirus exposure and HLA in healthy donors. It was with 60 Vbeta and 13 Jbeta primers that the PCR ran. TCRdb's copy holds only in-frame clones and misses some; the assay was immunoSEQ multiplex PCR. The profile shows around 180,000 clones, roughly 87% of them singletons. The sequenced sample consisted of PBMCs. Source of these receptors: a girl less than two years old in good health and CMV-seronegative.

The rearrangement uses TRBV6-1 and TRBJ2-3; tentatively, D is TRBD2 (5 bases). Germline values: CDR1 MNHNS, CDR2 SASEGT. With 2 bases removed from V and 3 bases from J, the gap between germline ends came to 18 bases. This CDR3 has 17 residues. CDR3 protein: CASSESDGEGWTDTQYF. CDR3 in DNA: TGTGCCAGCAGTGAAAGTGATGGTGAGGGTTGGACAGATACGCAGTATTTT.

For the CDR3, the DNA is TGTGCCACCTTTAGCGAGCAGTACTTC. This codes for CATFSEQYF. The chain carries TRBV21-1 and TRBJ2-7; the DNA was not used to check the table's D call, TRBD2. TRBV21-1 is given as a pseudogene. This CDR3 is built from 9 residues.

Comments on this clone: The junction shows a germline mismatch at one end, possibly a read error. The chain links TRBV7-9 to TRBJ2-7, with 9 bases identical to TRBD1. This CDR3 is built from 13 residues. CDR1 and CDR2 (germline): SEHNR, FQNEAQ (reference sequence). The CDR3 sequence: CSSRGGTGIEQYF. Written as DNA, the CDR3 is TGTTCCAGCAGAGGCGGGACAGGGATCGAGCAGTACTTC.

The genes are TRBV19 and TRBJ2-1, with 7 nucleotides matching TRBD1. V shed 5 bases and J 5 bases; nucleotides not matched to a gene: 6. Germline CDR1 LNHDA, CDR2 SQIVND (reference sequence). The CDR3 is made up of 14 amino acids. The CDR3, as DNA: TGTGCCAGTAGTTTGGGACAGCCCAACAATGAGCAGTTCTTC. This gives the protein CASSLGQPNNEQFF.

This clone has only one observation. The chain couples TRBV10-3 to TRBJ2-5; no reliable D call. V lost 5 bases and J lost 8, with 3 bases in between. Germline V gives CDR1 ENHRY, CDR2 SYGVKD. The CDR3 is made up of 9 amino acids. The CDR3 DNA follows: TGTGCCATCAGTCTAACCCAGTACTTC. Its translation is CAISLTQYF.

CDR3 nucleotides: TGTGCCAGCAGCCAAGATCCCCATACAGGGGCTGAAGCTTTCTTT. Translating it yields CASSQDPHTGAEAFF. The chain uses TRBV4-2 and TRBJ1-1; TRBD1 agrees at 7 bases. V gave up 0 bases and J gave up 6 bases; unmatched junction bases: 7. The CDR3 runs to 15 residues. Germline V gene lookup returns CDR1 LGHNA and CDR2 YNFKEQ.

The gene calls are TRBV30 and TRBJ1-3; D ambiguous. The CDR3 consists of 12 residues. The V gene lost 4 bases and the J gene lost 0 bases, with 4 bases spanning the gap. The germline V gene has CDR1 GTSNPN and CDR2 SVGIG (reference sequence). CDR3 protein: CAWTFSGNTIYF. The DNA of the CDR3 is TGTGCCTGGACCTTCTCTGGAAACACCATATATTTT.

This chain joins TRBV19 and TRBJ1-6; D is undetermined. Trimming shortened V by 6 bases and J by 9 bases, and 24 bases separated the two germline ends. The CDR3 is made up of 17 amino acids. Germline CDR1 LNHDA, CDR2 SQIVND (reference sequence). This CDR3 is CASSEPRELRNISPLHF. In nucleotides, the CDR3 is TGTGCCAGTAGCGAACCACGGGAATTGAGAAACATTTCACCCCTCCACTTT.

The genes are TRBV7-3 and TRBJ2-3, with D perhaps matching TRBD2 (5 bases). V gave up 5 bases and J gave up 3 bases, with 15 bases separating them. There are 15 residues in the CDR3. Looked up from germline, CDR1 is SGHTA and CDR2 is FQGTGA. DNA of the CDR3: TGTGCCAGCAGCCTTCGGGGTTCGGGTACAGATACGCAGTATTTT. Residues: CASSLRGSGTDTQYF.

J is TRBJ2-3 and V is TRBV30; D call uncertain. CDR3 length equals 10 residues. V shed 2 bases and J shed 10 bases, with 7 bases lying between them. Germline CDR1 reads GTSNPN; CDR2 reads SVGIG (reference sequence). DNA for the CDR3: TGTGCCTGGAGTTCCCCCGCGCAGTATTTT. It translates to CAWSSPAQYF. The variable domain in full, completed from reference TRBV30 and TRBJ2-3, reads SQTIHQWPATLVQPVGSPLSLECTVEGTSNPNLYWYRQAAGRGLQLLFYSVGIGQISSEVPQNLSASRPQDRQFILSSKKLLLSDSGFYLCAWSSPAQYFGPGTRLTVL.

A few counts support this clone. This rearrangement joins TRBV5-1 to TRBJ2-7, with 8 bases lining up with TRBD1. The junction had 4 bases not matched to a gene; V was cut back by 3 bases and J by 2 bases. This CDR3 has 14 amino acids. The germline CDR1 and CDR2 sequences are SGHRS and YFSETQ. CDR3 amino acids: CASSWTGRTYEQYF. In nucleotides, the CDR3 is TGCGCCAGCAGCTGGACAGGGAGGACCTACGAGCAGTACTTC.

The chain has TRBV27 and TRBJ2-7; 7 bases map to TRBD1. Germline assignment: CDR1 MNHEY and CDR2 SMNVEV (reference sequence). J gave up 6 bases and V 4 bases, and 6 bases lay outside the gene matches. CDR3 size: 13 residues. CDR3 sequence: CASSSTGVGEQYF. The CDR3 DNA follows: TGTGCCAGCAGTTCCACAGGGGTGGGCGAGCAGTACTTC.

The chain couples TRBV30 to TRBJ1-3; D perhaps matches TRBD1 (5 bases). The CDR3 runs 15 residues. V lost 8 bases and J lost 4, with 21 bases in between. Looked up from germline, CDR1 is GTSNPN and CDR2 is SVGIG (reference sequence). In nucleotides, the CDR3 is TGTGCCGCACGTCTAGGGGATGGCTTCGGAAACACCATATATTTT. Its translation is CAARLGDGFGNTIYF.